The source of this T cell receptor beta chain is a study of T cells after somatic rescue of genetic block. The CDR3 extends over 15 amino acids. Per germline, CDR1 SGHRS and CDR2 YFSETQ. J was trimmed by 0 bases and V by 0 bases; bases with no gene match: 0. Clones were sequenced by immunoSEQ multiplex PCR, and TCRdb holds only the in-frame ones, with some missing. The data show about 52,000 clones, approximately 96% seen once. Concerning this clone itself: The same CDR3 is also encoded by other DNA sequences in this sample.

The chain combines TRBV5-1 with TRBJ2-1; TRBD1 matches 7 bases. The sample comprised peripheral blood mononuclear cells (PBMCs). This clonotype originated in a child younger than two. In DNA form, the CDR3 reads TGCGCCAGCAGCTTGGGACAGGGCTCCTACAATGAGCAGTTCTTC. The encoded protein is CASSLGQGSYNEQFF.